This TCR beta chain was captured by sequencing in a study of blood T cell repertoires in COVID-19. On the study more broadly: Spain, Italy and the United States supplied samples that represented acute and convalescent COVID-19. The cDNA or gDNA used as material had been derived from T cells, B-cell-depleted T cells, or PBMCs.

Participant ages covered about 18 to 95 years across some 25 US areas. In the authors' workflow: The assay estimated nucleated cells by amplifying reference gene primers. The table came from immunoSEQ multiplex PCR; TCRdb's copy has only in-frame clones and leaves some out. The V and J calls and clone size were taken over from that table, and D and trimming were inferred from the DNA. The sample includes 200,000 to 250,000 clones, approximately 75% of them seen just once. The germline V gene encodes CDR1 SEHNR and CDR2 FQNEAQ (reference sequence). CDR3 size: 14 residues. V lost 5 bases and J lost 7, with 18 bases in between.

The sample was PBMCs or T cells enriched from blood (not recorded which). The receptor's source is a man aged 40-50 years who had recovered from COVID-19. The chain combines TRBV7-9 with TRBJ2-7, with a tentative D call TRBD2 (6 bases). CDR3 coding DNA: TGTGCCAGCAGCCGGGCGGGGCTCCAGGAGGAGCAGTACTTC. It codes for CASSRAGLQEEQYF.